The 28 T cell receptor beta chains reported below all come from one sample, sequenced in a study of breast tumors, draining lymph nodes, adjacent tissues (dated by TCRdb to the mid-2010s). The library was made by multiplex PCR. The reads were generated on an Illumina HiSeq 2000. In-frame beta chains were kept once TCRdb had trimmed the public reads at Q25 with fastp and called clones with MiXCR. For every CDR3 protein sequence, its rows merge into one entry that carries the most common genes and DNA. In all, the sample holds about 21,000 distinct CDR3 sequences, and roughly 50% of those were seen once. In total, the top ten clones hold roughly 8% of the sample. The source material was breast tumor tissue. The receptors shown here come from a female donor with breast cancer. Some clones in this sample may be carry-over from other donors' samples.

The J gene is TRBJ2-5, the V gene TRBV12-3 or TRBV12-4; D uncertain. The CDR3 runs 14 residues. V lost 1 base and J 5 bases, leaving 11 bases between the germline ends. This CDR3 is CASSLDLGKETQYF. CDR3 nucleotides: TGTGCCAGCAGTTTAGATCTCGGCAAGGAGACCCAGTACTTC.

This clonotype has a count of ten or more. One base away lies a much larger clone, so this may be a sequencing read error. The genes are TRBV5-4 and TRBJ2-3, with D tentatively TRBD2 (7 bases). Trimming left V 4 bases short and J 6 bases short, with 15 bases between. The germline V gene has CDR1 SGHNT and CDR2 YYREEE (reference sequence). The CDR3 loop spans 14 amino acids. CDR3 DNA: TGTGCCAGCAGCCCGGGACGGGGGGCCGATACGCAGTATTTT. Translating it yields CASSPGRGADTQYF.

This clonotype was seen many times. The V call is TRBV28, the J call TRBJ2-3, with D perhaps matching TRBD1 (5 bases). This CDR3 contains 14 residues. Per germline, CDR1 MDHEN and CDR2 SYDVKM. Trimming took 7 bases from V and 0 from J, leaving 11 bases between them. The CDR3 is CASTGPGSTDTQYF. CDR3 coding DNA: TGTGCCAGCACCGGACCAGGGAGCACAGATACGCAGTATTTT.

On this clonotype itself: The DNA is left out, because the CDR3 cannot be placed on it with certainty; the CDR3 is given as TCRdb lists it. This sequence joins TRBV12-3 or TRBV12-4 and TRBJ2-2; the table's TRBD2 call for D was not verified on the DNA. The CDR3 contains 20 residues when both ends are counted. CDR3 sequence reads: CASSLGLAGYYEQYFGELFF.

Regarding this clonotype: At one boundary the junction diverges from the germline segment, which might be a read error. The J gene is TRBJ2-7, the V gene TRBV10-3; 12 bases are a match to TRBD2. Germline assignment: CDR1 ENHRY and CDR2 SYGVKD. The length of the CDR3 is 16 residues. The CDR3 loop is CAIRRTSGESSYEQYF. CDR3 DNA sequence: TGTGCTATCAGAAGGACTAGCGGGGAGAGCTCCTACGAGCAGTACTTC.

As concerns this clonotype: The junction shows a germline mismatch at one end, possibly a read error. The V call is TRBV2, the J call TRBJ2-2; a possible D gene is TRBD2 (6 bases). Germline lookup yields CDR1 SNHLY and CDR2 FYNNEI. The CDR3 is 14 residues long. The CDR3 DNA reads as TGCGCCAGGAGGGCGCCCGCGCACACCGGGGAGCCGTTTTTT. Translated, it gives CARRAPAHTGEPFF.

This clonotype was observed at least ten times. This chain uses TRBV3-1 with TRBJ2-3; D might be TRBD1 (6 bases). The CDR3 runs 14 residues. V was pared by 1 base and J by 4 bases, with 9 bases between. CDR1 is LGHDT and CDR2 is YNNKEL in the germline V gene (reference sequence). The CDR3 DNA follows: TGTGCCAGCAGCCAAGTGGGGGCGGCAGATACGCAGTATTTT. Translation: CASSQVGAADTQYF.

This clonotype was counted ten times or more. The CDR3 nucleotides are TGTGCCAGCAGCAATAGAGCTCGCGACGAGCAGTACTTC. This codes for CASSNRARDEQYF. This sequence joins TRBV13 and TRBJ2-7; D call uncertain. Germline values: CDR1 PRHDT, CDR2 FYEKMQ (reference sequence). With 5 bases removed from V and 5 bases from J, the gap between germline ends came to 13 bases. The CDR3 has 13 residues.

This clonotype was recorded at least ten times. A much larger clone is a single base away; this may be a read error. This chain connects TRBV20-1 to TRBJ2-5; no definite D call. The CDR3 is made up of 16 amino acids. The V gene lost 0 bases and the J gene lost 1 base, with 15 bases spanning the gap. CDR1 is DFQATT, CDR2 SNEGSKA, per germline (reference sequence). The CDR3 DNA reads as TGCAGTGCTAGAGATCCCGGAGACGCTTCCCAAGAGACCCAGTACTTC. Amino acid sequence: CSARDPGDASQETQYF.

This clonotype was seen repeatedly, ten times or more. The chain carries TRBV7-2 and TRBJ2-5; 7 positions match TRBD1. Germline V lookup: CDR1 SGHTA, CDR2 FQGNSA. J was trimmed by 3 bases and V by 1 base; bases with no gene match: 8. The CDR3 is 16 residues long. The CDR3 DNA is TGTGCCAGCAGCTTAGGTTCCGGGACAGTTAAAGAGACCCAGTACTTC. Translated, it gives CASSLGSGTVKETQYF.

The chain carries TRBV18 and TRBJ2-5, with D possibly being TRBD1 or TRBD2 (5 bases each). V lost 3 bases, J lost 4 bases, and 9 bases lay in between. CDR3 length: 13 residues. The germline V gene has CDR1 KGHSH and CDR2 LQKENI. CDR3 nucleotides: TGTGCCAGCTCACCCATGGGGGTAGAGACCCAGTACTTC. Its protein product is CASSPMGVETQYF.

This chain joins TRBV5-6 and TRBJ2-1; 11 bases align to TRBD2. The V gene end was trimmed by 5 bases and the J gene end by 9 bases; junction bases not matched to a gene: 10. In germline, CDR1 is SGHDT, CDR2 YYEEEE. The CDR3 extends over 15 amino acids. The CDR3 bases are TGTGCCAGCAGTCCCGGGACTAGCGGCCCCAGTGAGCAGTTCTTC. Amino acid sequence: CASSPGTSGPSEQFF. The whole variable domain, filled in from reference TRBV5-6 and TRBJ2-1, reads DAGVTQSPTHLIKTRGQQVTLRCSPKSGHDTVSWYQQALGQGPQFIFQYYEEEERQRGNFPDRFSGHQFPNYSSELNVNALLLGDSALYLCASSPGTSGPSEQFFGPGTRLTVL.

Ten or more counts support this clonotype. A much bigger clone sits one base away, suggesting this may be a read error. The gene calls are TRBV14 and TRBJ2-5; 8 bases match TRBD2. This CDR3 region has 14 residues. Germline V CDR1 and CDR2: SGHDN, FVKESK. CDR3 nucleotides: TGTGCCAGCAGCCCTACTAGCGGACAAGAGACCCAGTCCTTC. Amino acid sequence: CASSPTSGQETQSF.

V usage is TRBV15 and J usage is TRBJ2-1; TRBD2 matches at 7 bases. The germline gives CDR1 LNHNV, CDR2 YYDKDF (reference sequence). The CDR3 runs 13 residues. V lost 4 bases, J lost 6 bases, and 3 bases stayed unmatched. The CDR3 DNA sequence: TGTGCCACCAGCATAAGCGGGATCAATGAGCAGTTCTTC. Amino acid sequence: CATSISGINEQFF.

This clonotype was recorded many times. A much bigger clone sits one base away, suggesting this may be a read error. The chain employs TRBV6-5 and TRBJ1-2; TRBD1 agrees at 7 bases. The germline CDR1 and CDR2 sequences are MNHEY and SVGAGI. This CDR3 contains 13 residues. Trimming at V came to 6 bases and at J to 2 bases, leaving 3 bases not matched to a gene. The CDR3 region has the DNA TGTGCCAGCAGCCAGGGGGGGAACTATGGCTACACCTTC. This codes for CASSQGGNYGYTF.

This clonotype was found many times. This may be a read error, as it is one base from a much larger clone. The genes are TRBV6-5 and TRBJ2-3, with D possibly being TRBD1 (5 bases). Germline CDR1 and CDR2: MNHEY and SVGAGI. There are 15 residues in the CDR3. Deletions cut 5 bases from V and 2 bases from J, with 14 bases between. CDR3 DNA: TGTGCCAGCAGTCACGAACCAGGGAACACAGATACGCAGTATTTT. It translates to CASSHEPGNTDTQYF.

This clonotype was seen at least ten times. CDR3 bases: TGCGCCAGCAGCGCCGGGACTAGCGGGACTTTCTCCTACGAGCAGTACTTC. Translated, it gives CASSAGTSGTFSYEQYF. V gene TRBV10-2 combines with J gene TRBJ2-7, with 13 nucleotides matching TRBD2. The CDR3 runs to 17 residues. J was trimmed by 0 bases and V by 6 bases; bases with no gene match: 8. Germline CDR1 WSHSY, CDR2 SAAADI.

V usage is TRBV2 and J usage is TRBJ1-5, with D possibly TRBD1 on 5 matching bases. The germline CDR1 and CDR2 sequences are SNHLY and FYNNEI. CDR3 size: 13 residues. Trimming removed 2 bases at V and 6 bases at J, with 8 bases between. CDR3 sequence (DNA): TGTGCCAGCAGTGAACAGGGAGGTCAGCCCCAGCATTTT. Translating it yields CASSEQGGQPQHF.

The chain employs TRBV6-2 or TRBV6-3 and TRBJ2-3; 7 nucleotides agree with TRBD1. V shed 6 bases, J shed 11 bases, and the junction held 14 bases outside the gene matches. Germline CDR1 MNHEY, CDR2 SVGEGT. The CDR3 totals 14 residues. CDR3 sequence reads: CASSRQGSYNEQYF. In DNA form, the CDR3 reads TGTGCCAGCAGCCGACAGGGATCCTACAATGAGCAGTATTTT.

This clonotype was seen many times. V is TRBV5-4 and J is TRBJ2-2; D ambiguous. The ends were cut back, 0 bases at V and 6 bases at J, with 6 bases in the middle. The CDR3 is 13 amino acids. Germline V gene data show CDR1 as SGHNT and CDR2 as YYREEE (reference sequence). Here the CDR3 DNA reads TGTGCCAGCAGCTTGGTCCAGCCCGGGGAGCTGTTTTTT. Residues: CASSLVQPGELFF.

This clonotype occurred many times. The chain has TRBV19 and TRBJ2-3; D gene unclear. From germline, CDR1 is LNHDA and CDR2 SQIVND (reference sequence). V was cut by 3 bases and J by 2 bases, with 9 bases left in between. The CDR3 spans 14 residues. The CDR3 reads CASSILRFTDTQYF. The CDR3 DNA reads TGTGCCAGTAGTATCTTACGTTTCACAGATACGCAGTATTTT.

Many counts were recorded for this clonotype. The V gene is TRBV29-1, the J gene TRBJ1-2; 9 bases are a match to TRBD1. V shed 5 bases and J 4 bases; nucleotides not matched to a gene: 5. The germline gives CDR1 SQVTM, CDR2 ANQGSEA. The CDR3 is 13 residues long. The CDR3 DNA reads as TGCAGCGTTTGGACAGGGGAGGCCTATGGCTACACCTTC. Protein: CSVWTGEAYGYTF. Filled out from reference TRBV29-1 and TRBJ1-2, the complete variable domain reads SAVISQKPSRDICQRGTSLTIQCQVDSQVTMMFWYRQQPGQSLTLIATANQGSEATYESGFVIDKFPISRPNLTFSTLTVSNMSPEDSSIYLCSVWTGEAYGYTFGSGTRLTVV.

This clonotype was detected ten times or more. In DNA, the CDR3 is TGTGCCAGCAGTGATACTCCGGGACCCCTCACCGGGGAGCTGTTTTTT. It yields the protein CASSDTPGPLTGELFF. The V call is TRBV6-4, the J call TRBJ2-2; tentatively, D is TRBD1 or TRBD2 (5 bases each). Germline CDR1 and CDR2: MRHNA and SNTAGT. V was pared by 3 bases and J by 4 bases, with 15 bases between. The CDR3 is 16 amino acids.

This clonotype was counted ten times or more. This sequence joins TRBV7-9 and TRBJ2-7; 7 positions match TRBD1. Trimming cost V 4 bases and J 5 bases; bases outside gene matches: 8. This CDR3 comprises 14 residues. Germline CDR1 is SEHNR and CDR2 is FQNEAQ (reference sequence). CDR3 nucleotides: TGTGCCAGCAGCTCCCACAGGGGAAGAAACGAGCAGTACTTC. Its translation is CASSSHRGRNEQYF.

This chain links TRBV2 with TRBJ1-6; D uncertain. Trimming removed 8 bases from V and 7 bases from J, with 9 bases in between. Germline V gene sequence: CDR1 SNHLY, CDR2 FYNNEI. The CDR3 sequence is 12 residues long. CDR3 amino acids: CASRASNSPLHF. The CDR3 DNA sequence: TGTGCCAGCCGGGCATCCAATTCACCCCTCCACTTT.

This clonotype showed up just a few times. V usage is TRBV25-1 and J usage is TRBJ1-4; no reliable D call. Trimming cost V 3 bases and J 9 bases, with 17 bases left between them. From germline, CDR1 is MGHDK and CDR2 SYGVNS. The CDR3 totals 15 residues. Here the CDR3 reads CASSEDVGFMKKLFF. In nucleotides, the CDR3 is TGTGCCAGCAGTGAGGATGTAGGGTTTATGAAAAAACTGTTTTTT.

This clonotype was recorded at least ten times. Given a much more abundant clone one base away, this may be a read error. This rearrangement joins TRBV11-2 to TRBJ2-7, with TRBD2 matching 10 bases. Germline V lookup: CDR1 SGHAT, CDR2 FQNNGV. The CDR3 has 15 residues. The trim removed 4 bases at V and 1 base at J, leaving 4 bases unmatched. The CDR3 DNA follows: TGTGCCAGCAGCTCAGGACTAGCGGCTTCCTACGAGCAGTACTTC. Translated, it gives CASSSGLAASYEQYF.

On this clonotype itself: An end of the junction differs from the germline gene, which may be a read error. The chain uses TRBV20-1 and TRBJ1-2, with a tentative D call TRBD1 (6 bases). There are 15 residues in the CDR3. The germline V gene encodes CDR1 DFQATT and CDR2 SNEGSKA (reference sequence). The CDR3 DNA reads TGCAGTGCTCCGATGGGGGCAGACCGAAACCATGGCTGCACCTTC. This encodes CSAPMGADRNHGCTF.